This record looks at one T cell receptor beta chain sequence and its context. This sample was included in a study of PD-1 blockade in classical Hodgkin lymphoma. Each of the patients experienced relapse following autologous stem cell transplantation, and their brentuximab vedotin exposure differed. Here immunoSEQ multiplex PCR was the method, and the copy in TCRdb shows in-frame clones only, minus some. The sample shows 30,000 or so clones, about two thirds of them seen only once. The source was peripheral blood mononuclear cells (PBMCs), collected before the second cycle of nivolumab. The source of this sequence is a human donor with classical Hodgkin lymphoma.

CDR3 coding DNA: TGTGCCTGGAGTCCCCATCTGAACACTGAAGCTTTCTTT. Protein: CAWSPHLNTEAFF. V and J are TRBV30 and TRBJ1-1; D not certain. The CDR3 has 13 amino acids. Trimming took 2 bases from V and 0 from J, leaving 7 bases between them. The germline gives CDR1 GTSNPN, CDR2 SVGIG (reference sequence).